A selection of T cell receptor beta chains follows, all from one sample in a study of blood T cell repertoires in COVID-19. Clones were sequenced by immunoSEQ multiplex PCR, and TCRdb holds only the in-frame ones, with some missing. The sample consists of about 110,000 clones, roughly 83% of them appearing once. The specimen sequenced was peripheral blood. All receptors come from a human donor in a cohort sampled during active COVID-19. Each CDR3 is given with its conserved first and last residue.

CDR3aa: CASSVLSNEQFF
len: 12
v_gene: TRBV5-1

CDR3aa: CASSGLVTGNYGYTF
len: 15
v_gene: TRBV4-1

CDR3aa: CASSFGLAGVGDTQYF
len: 16
v_gene: TRBV7-2

CDR3aa: CASSLVNNEQFF
len: 12
v_gene: TRBV7-9

CDR3aa: CASSDSASGAKNIQYF
len: 16
v_gene: TRBV2

CDR3aa: CASSAGGGEDEQFF
len: 14
v_gene: TRBV6-4

CDR3aa: CASSYLSGAAYEQYF
len: 15
v_gene: TRBV6-5

CDR3aa: CASSTYRGKSYNEQFF
len: 16
v_gene: TRBV28

CDR3aa: CASSLLASDEQFF
len: 13
v_gene: TRBV5-6

CDR3aa: CASSRALGQGIEAFF
len: 15
v_gene: TRBV7-8